The 12 T cell receptor beta chains below were found in one sample sequenced in a study of human T cells and chemical hapten exposure. As for time point: pre-sensitization, week 0. Treatment indicated: therapeutic diphenylcyclopropenone sensitization with weekly scalp DPC. TCRdb itself ran the RACE reads through MiXCR, one entry per CDR3 protein. The sample records fewer than 300,000 distinct CDR3 sequences, around 7% being singletons. Sequencing was performed on whole blood, taken in connection with sensitization to the hapten diphenylcyclopropenone (DPC). The origin of the receptors is a man between 18 and 29 years old with alopecia areata. Some clones in this sample may be carry-over from other donors' samples.

In this sample, this clonotype turned up a few times. The chain joins TRBV12-3 or TRBV12-4 to TRBJ2-5, with 12 bases matching TRBD2. The CDR3 runs to 15 residues. The V and J ends lost 5 bases and 3 bases, in that order; junction bases with no gene match: 4. The CDR3 region has the DNA TGTGCCAGCAGTGCCCTAGCGGGGGGGAAAGAGACCCAGTACTTC. It specifies CASSALAGGKETQYF.

This clonotype was observed a few times. The V call is TRBV7-2, the J call TRBJ2-5; tentative D call: TRBD2 (6 bases). V lost 0 bases and J 1 base, leaving 15 bases between the germline ends. Germline-derived CDR1 and CDR2 are SGHTA and FQGNSA. This CDR3 spans 17 amino acids. CDR3 in amino acids: CASSLAYWRGGQETQYF. The DNA of the CDR3 is TGTGCCAGCAGCTTAGCTTACTGGAGGGGAGGCCAAGAGACCCAGTACTTC.

The table lists this clonotype with many counts. V gene TRBV3-1 combines with J gene TRBJ1-3, with D uncertain. Germline assignment: CDR1 LGHDT and CDR2 YNNKEL (reference sequence). The ends were cut back, 2 bases at V and 1 base at J, with 3 bases in the middle. The CDR3 length is 13 residues. The CDR3 loop reads CASSQRSGNTIYF. As DNA, the CDR3 is TGTGCCAGCAGCCAAAGGTCTGGAAACACCATATATTTT.

Only a few counts were recorded for this clonotype. The chain couples TRBV7-2 to TRBJ2-1, with 14 bases fitting TRBD2. The V segment lost 5 bases and the J segment 6 bases; nucleotides outside the gene matches: 12. Germline V gene sequence: CDR1 SGHTA, CDR2 FQGNSA. There are 18 residues in the CDR3. The DNA of the CDR3 is TGTGCCAGCAGCGCTACGACTAGCGGGGGGGCGGGTTTCAATGAGCAGTTCTTC. This sequence encodes CASSATTSGGAGFNEQFF.

Points on this clonotype: One base away lies a much larger clone, so this may be a sequencing read error. The V and J genes are TRBV20-1 and TRBJ2-4; D is perhaps TRBD2 (5 bases). This CDR3 is built from 18 residues. CDR1 and CDR2 from the germline V gene are DFQATT and SNEGSKA (reference sequence). The CDR3 coding sequence is TGCAGTGCTAGTGTCGGAGTGTTTCCTGTCCTAGCCAAAAACACTCAGTACTTC. Translated: CSASVGVFPVLAKNTQYF.

The gene calls are TRBV14 and TRBJ2-4; D possibly corresponds to TRBD1 (5 bases). Per the germline V gene, CDR1 is SGHDN and CDR2 is FVKESK. V was clipped by 4 bases and J by 0 bases, with 16 bases between them. This CDR3 is built from 17 residues. The CDR3 DNA follows: TGTGCCAGCAGCCCCACAGGACGGTCACTAGCCAAAAACATTCAGTACTTC. This gives the protein CASSPTGRSLAKNIQYF.

The rearrangement uses TRBV6-2 or TRBV6-3 and TRBJ2-1; TRBD2 matches at 9 bases. The CDR3 loop spans 18 amino acids. Germline loops: CDR1 MNHEY, CDR2 SVGEGT. Trimming took 2 bases from V and 6 from J; bases not matched to a gene: 14. The CDR3 sequence is CASSYHQILRGGRNEQFF. CDR3 nucleotide sequence: TGTGCCAGCAGTTACCACCAGATTTTGCGGGGGGGCCGCAATGAGCAGTTCTTC.

This clonotype has at least ten counts. The V call is TRBV6-4, the J call TRBJ2-3; 10 nucleotides line up with TRBD2. V was pared by 3 bases and J by 7 bases, with 10 bases of the junction left unmatched. Germline CDR1 reads MRHNA; CDR2 reads SNTAGT. The length of the CDR3 is 16 residues. CDR3 region: CASSEASGGDLNTQYF. DNA of the CDR3: TGTGCCAGCAGTGAAGCCAGCGGGGGGGATCTGAATACGCAGTATTTT.

This sequence joins TRBV11-2 and TRBJ2-1, with TRBD2 matching over 9 bases. Trimming cost V 0 bases and J 10 bases; bases outside gene matches: 4. Germline V CDR1 and CDR2: SGHAT, FQNNGV. There are 14 residues in the CDR3. The CDR3: CASSLDLAGREQFF. The CDR3 DNA is TGTGCCAGCAGCTTAGATCTAGCGGGACGAGAGCAGTTCTTC.

This clonotype was seen repeatedly, ten times or more. This chain links TRBV29-1 with TRBJ2-7; no reliable D call. CDR3 length: 17 residues. V lost 3 bases and J lost 0, with 21 bases in between. Germline loops: CDR1 SQVTM, CDR2 ANQGSEA. CDR3 DNA: TGCAGCGTTGATCCTGCTGCCGACGGATGCCGCTCCTACGAGCAGTACGTC. Amino acids: CSVDPAADGCRSYEQYV.

The chain joins TRBV20-1 to TRBJ1-1; a weak D match, TRBD1 (6 bases). The CDR3 loop spans 14 amino acids. Germline CDR1 reads DFQATT; CDR2 reads SNEGSKA (reference sequence). The CDR3 DNA follows: TGCCGATCAGAATATGGCGGGGGGCATGTTGAAGCTTTCTTT. Translated, it gives CRSEYGGGHVEAFF.

This clonotype was picked up a small number of times. This chain joins TRBV6-2 or TRBV6-3 and TRBJ2-7; 7 bases are a match to TRBD2. Losses at the gene ends were 7 bases for V and 6 bases for J; bases not matched to a gene: 18. The CDR3 contains 16 residues. Germline CDR1 and CDR2: MNHEY and SVGEGT. The chain's CDR3 is CASTPARLAATGEQYV. Here the CDR3 DNA reads TGTGCCAGCACCCCCGCTAGGCTAGCGGCTACGGGCGAGCAGTACGTC.